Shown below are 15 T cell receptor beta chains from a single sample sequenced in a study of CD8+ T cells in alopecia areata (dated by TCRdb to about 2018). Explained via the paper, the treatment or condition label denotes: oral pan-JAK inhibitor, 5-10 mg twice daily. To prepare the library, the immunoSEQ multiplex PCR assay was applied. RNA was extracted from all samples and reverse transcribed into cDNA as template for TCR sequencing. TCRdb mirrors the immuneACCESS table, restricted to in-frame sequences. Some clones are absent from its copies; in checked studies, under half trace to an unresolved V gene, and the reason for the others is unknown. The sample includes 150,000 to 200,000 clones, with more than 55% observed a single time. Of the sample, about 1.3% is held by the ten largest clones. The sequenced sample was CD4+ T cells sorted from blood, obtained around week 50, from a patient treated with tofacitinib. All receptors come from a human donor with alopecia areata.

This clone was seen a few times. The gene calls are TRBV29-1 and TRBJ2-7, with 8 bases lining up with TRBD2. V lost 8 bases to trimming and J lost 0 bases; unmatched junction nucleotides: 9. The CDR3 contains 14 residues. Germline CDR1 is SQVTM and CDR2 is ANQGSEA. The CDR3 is CSFPASGGSYEQYF. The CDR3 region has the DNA TGCAGCTTCCCCGCGAGCGGGGGCTCCTACGAGCAGTACTTC.

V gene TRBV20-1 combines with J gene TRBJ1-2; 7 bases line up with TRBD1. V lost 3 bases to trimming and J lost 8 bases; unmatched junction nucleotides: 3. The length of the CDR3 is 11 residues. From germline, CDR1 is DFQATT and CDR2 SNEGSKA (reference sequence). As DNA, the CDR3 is TGCAGTGCTAGTCCCAGGGGGGGCTACACCTTC. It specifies CSASPRGGYTF.

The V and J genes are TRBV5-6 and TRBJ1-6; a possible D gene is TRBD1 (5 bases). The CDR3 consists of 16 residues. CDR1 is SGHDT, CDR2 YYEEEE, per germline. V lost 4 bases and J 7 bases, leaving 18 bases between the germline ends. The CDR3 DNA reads TGTGCCAGCAGCCTAACTGGGGGGACCTCCAATTCACCCCTCCACTTT. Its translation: CASSLTGGTSNSPLHF.

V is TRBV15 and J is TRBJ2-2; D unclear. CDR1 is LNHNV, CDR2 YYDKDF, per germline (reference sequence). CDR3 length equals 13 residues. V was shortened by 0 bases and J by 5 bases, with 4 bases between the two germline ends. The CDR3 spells CATSRDGTGELFF. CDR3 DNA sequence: TGTGCCACCAGCAGAGACGGGACCGGGGAGCTGTTTTTT. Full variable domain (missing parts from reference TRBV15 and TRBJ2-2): DAMVIQNPRYQVTQFGKPVTLSCSQTLNHNVMYWYQQKSSQAPKLLFHYYDKDFNNEADTPDNFQSRRPNTSFCFLDIRSPGLGDTAMYLCATSRDGTGELFFGEGSRLTVL.

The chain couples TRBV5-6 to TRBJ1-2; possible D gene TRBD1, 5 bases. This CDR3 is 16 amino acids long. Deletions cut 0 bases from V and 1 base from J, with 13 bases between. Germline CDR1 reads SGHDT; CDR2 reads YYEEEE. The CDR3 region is CASSLEGEYNNYGYTF. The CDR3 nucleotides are TGTGCCAGCAGCTTGGAAGGGGAGTATAATAACTATGGCTACACCTTC.

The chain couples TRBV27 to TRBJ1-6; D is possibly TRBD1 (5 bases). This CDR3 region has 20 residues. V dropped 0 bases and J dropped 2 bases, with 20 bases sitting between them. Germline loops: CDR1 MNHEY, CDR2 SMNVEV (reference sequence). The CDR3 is CASSLSPSGDSGPYNSPLHF. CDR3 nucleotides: TGTGCCAGCAGTTTATCCCCCTCGGGTGACTCGGGGCCCTATAATTCACCCCTCCACTTT.

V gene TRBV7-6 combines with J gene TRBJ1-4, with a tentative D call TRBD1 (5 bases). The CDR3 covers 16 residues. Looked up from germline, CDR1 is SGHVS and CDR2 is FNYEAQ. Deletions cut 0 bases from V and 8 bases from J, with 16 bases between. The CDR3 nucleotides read TGTGCCAGCAGCTTAGCTGAGGGACTTCCCCCCGAAAAACTGTTTTTT. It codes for CASSLAEGLPPEKLFF.

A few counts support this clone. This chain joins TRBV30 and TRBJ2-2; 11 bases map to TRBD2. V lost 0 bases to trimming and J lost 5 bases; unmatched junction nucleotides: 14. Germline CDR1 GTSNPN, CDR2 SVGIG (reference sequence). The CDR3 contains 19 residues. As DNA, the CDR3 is TGTGCCTGGAGTGTAGAAATTAGCCTAGCGGGGGGACTAACCGGGGAGCTGTTTTTT. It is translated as CAWSVEISLAGGLTGELFF. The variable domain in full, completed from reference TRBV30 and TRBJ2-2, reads SQTIHQWPATLVQPVGSPLSLECTVEGTSNPNLYWYRQAAGRGLQLLFYSVGIGQISSEVPQNLSASRPQDRQFILSSKKLLLSDSGFYLCAWSVEISLAGGLTGELFFGEGSRLTVL.

In nucleotides, the CDR3 is TGCAGCGTTGCCCCCGAACCTGGGACGCCGCAGTATTTT. Protein sequence: CSVAPEPGTPQYF. The chain has TRBV29-1 and TRBJ2-3; either TRBD1 or TRBD2 may supply D (5 bases each). The ends were cut back, 4 bases at V and 10 bases at J, with 18 bases in the middle. This CDR3 comprises 13 residues. The V gene's germline CDR1 is SQVTM and CDR2 ANQGSEA.

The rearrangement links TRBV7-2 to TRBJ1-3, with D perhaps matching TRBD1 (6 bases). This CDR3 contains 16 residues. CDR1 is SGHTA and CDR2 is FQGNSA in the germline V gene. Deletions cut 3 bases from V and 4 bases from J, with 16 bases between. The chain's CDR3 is CASSFGPGGQGNTIYF. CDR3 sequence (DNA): TGTGCCAGCAGCTTCGGGCCCGGAGGACAGGGAAACACCATATATTTT.

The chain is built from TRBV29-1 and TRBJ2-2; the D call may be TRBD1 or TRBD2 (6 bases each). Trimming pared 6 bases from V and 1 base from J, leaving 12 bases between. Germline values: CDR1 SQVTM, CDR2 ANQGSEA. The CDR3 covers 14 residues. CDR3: CSVQQGGNTGELFF. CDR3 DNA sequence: TGCAGCGTCCAACAGGGAGGGAACACCGGGGAGCTGTTTTTT.

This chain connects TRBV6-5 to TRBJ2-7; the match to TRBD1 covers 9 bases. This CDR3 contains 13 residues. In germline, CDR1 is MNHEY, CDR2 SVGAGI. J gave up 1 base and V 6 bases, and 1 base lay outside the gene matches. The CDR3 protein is CASRGTGSYEQYF. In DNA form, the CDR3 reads TGTGCCAGCAGGGGGACAGGGTCCTACGAGCAGTACTTC.

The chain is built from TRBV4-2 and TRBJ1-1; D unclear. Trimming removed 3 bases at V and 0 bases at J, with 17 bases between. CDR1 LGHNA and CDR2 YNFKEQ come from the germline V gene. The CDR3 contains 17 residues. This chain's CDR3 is CASSHQGRQRLNTEAFF. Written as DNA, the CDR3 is TGTGCCAGCAGCCATCAAGGGAGGCAGCGCCTGAACACTGAAGCTTTCTTT.

CDR3 in amino acids: CSVALRGRKDNEQFF. CDR3 bases: TGCAGCGTTGCCCTGCGGGGGAGGAAAGACAATGAGCAGTTCTTC. This chain connects TRBV29-1 to TRBJ2-1, with TRBD2 identical over 7 bases. CDR1 and CDR2 from the germline V gene are SQVTM and ANQGSEA. The V segment lost 4 bases and the J segment 5 bases; nucleotides outside the gene matches: 11. This CDR3 comprises 15 residues.

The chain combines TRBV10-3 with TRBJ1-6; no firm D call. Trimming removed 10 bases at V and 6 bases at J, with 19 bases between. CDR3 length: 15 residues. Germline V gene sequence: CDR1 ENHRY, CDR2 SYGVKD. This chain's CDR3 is CATTLGREINSPLHF. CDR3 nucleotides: TGTGCCACCACGCTGGGGAGGGAGATTAATTCACCCCTCCACTTT.